Following are 30 T cell receptor beta chains from one sample sequenced in a study of Ad26.COV2.S vaccination and SARS-CoV-2 variants. Treatment specified: 19 received Ad26.COV2.S at low or high dose, single or two shots; about 5 received placebo; per-sample allocation not given. The samples date from day 63 after the first vaccine or placebo injection. Profiling relied on immunoSEQ multiplex PCR, and the TCRdb table lists in-frame clones only, not all of them. The table lists around 450,000 clones, roughly 91% of them singletons. Sequences were derived from peripheral blood, sampled in a trial of Ad26.COV2.S vaccine versus placebo. The receptors were sampled from a person aged 18 to 65 who received the Ad26.COV2.S COVID-19 vaccine or a placebo.

The chain recombines TRBV7-9 with TRBJ2-2; D not resolved. The CDR3 loop spans 15 amino acids. The V gene's germline CDR1 is SEHNR and CDR2 FQNEAQ (reference sequence). With 2 bases removed from V and 3 bases from J, the gap between germline ends came to 10 bases. The CDR3 DNA is TGTGCCAGCAGCTTAAGGCCGCCAGACACCGGGGAGCTGTTTTTT. Amino acid sequence: CASSLRPPDTGELFF.

This clone has only one observation. V is TRBV5-5 and J is TRBJ2-1; 8 bases match TRBD2. The ends lost 4 bases at V and 8 bases at J; junction bases unmatched: 11. Per germline, CDR1 SGHKS and CDR2 YYEKEE (reference sequence). This CDR3 contains 15 residues. This chain's CDR3 is CASSPDGTRLHEQFF. Written as DNA, the CDR3 is TGTGCCAGCAGCCCCGACGGGACTAGGCTCCATGAGCAGTTCTTC.

This chain links TRBV9 with TRBJ1-2; no firm D call. The germline V gene has CDR1 SGDLS and CDR2 YYNGEE. The V end was cut by 7 bases, the J end by 6 bases, with 16 bases between. CDR3 length: 13 residues. This chain's CDR3 is CASGYTERNGYTF. The CDR3 nucleotides read TGTGCCAGCGGGTATACCGAAAGGAATGGCTACACCTTC.

The gene calls are TRBV15 and TRBJ1-4, with D hard to call. V was shortened by 0 bases and J by 15 bases, with 11 bases between the two germline ends. This CDR3 is built from 12 residues. Germline V lookup: CDR1 LNHNV, CDR2 YYDKDF (reference sequence). The CDR3 here is CATSRDITDVFF. The CDR3 coding sequence is TGTGCCACCAGCAGAGATATAACAGACGTGTTTTTT.

The gene calls are TRBV14 and TRBJ2-7; 8 bases are shared with TRBD2. Per germline, CDR1 SGHDN and CDR2 FVKESK. The CDR3 length is 17 residues. J gave up 2 bases and V 0 bases, and 9 bases lay outside the gene matches. For the CDR3, the DNA is TGTGCCAGCAGCCAAGATTTCTCTGTAGCGGGACCCTACGAGCAGTACTTC. Its translation is CASSQDFSVAGPYEQYF.

V and J are TRBV28 and TRBJ1-6, with D uncertain. The V and J ends lost 2 bases and 8 bases respectively, with 10 bases between them. The length of the CDR3 is 14 residues. Germline loops: CDR1 MDHEN, CDR2 SYDVKM. As DNA, the CDR3 is TGTGCCAGCAGTTTAACACCAGAGTATTCACCCCTCCACTTT. Translating gives CASSLTPEYSPLHF. Full variable domain (remainder filled in from reference TRBV28 and TRBJ1-6): DVKVTQSSRYLVKRTGEKVFLECVQDMDHENMFWYRQDPGLGLRLIYFSYDVKMKEKGDIPEGYSVSREKKERFSLILESASTNQTSMYLCASSLTPEYSPLHFGNGTRLTVT.

This rearrangement joins TRBV24-1 to TRBJ1-5; no firm D call. CDR1 and CDR2 from the germline V gene are KGHDR and SFDVKD. The CDR3 covers 13 residues. Trimming stripped 3 bases from V and 7 bases from J, with 9 bases between. For the CDR3, the DNA is TGTGCCACCAGTGATGACGGACTCCAGCCCCAGCATTTT. Amino acids: CATSDDGLQPQHF.

The gene calls are TRBV4-1 and TRBJ2-3; 8 bases agree with TRBD2. This CDR3 comprises 20 residues. In germline, CDR1 is MGHRA, CDR2 YSYEKL. Unmatched junction bases numbered 15, after V lost 1 base and J lost 0 bases. Here the CDR3 reads CASSQAASIRASGSTDTQYF. CDR3 bases: TGCGCCAGCAGCCAAGCCGCGTCGATACGGGCTAGCGGGAGCACAGATACGCAGTATTTT.

V usage is TRBV6-2 or TRBV6-3 and J usage is TRBJ2-3; 13 bases map to TRBD2. V gave up 2 bases and J gave up 5 bases; unmatched junction bases: 7. The germline V gene encodes CDR1 MNHEY and CDR2 SVGEGT. The CDR3 length is 17 residues. The CDR3 DNA reads as TGTGCCAGCAGTTACCCAAGACTAGCGGGAGGTGGAGATACGCAGTATTTT. Protein product: CASSYPRLAGGGDTQYF.

The V and J genes are TRBV6-2 or TRBV6-3 and TRBJ2-7, with D hard to call. V shed 4 bases and J shed 3 bases, with 13 bases lying between them. CDR3 size: 14 residues. The germline gives CDR1 MNHEY, CDR2 SVGEGT. CDR3 in amino acids: CASSLLSGVYEQYF. In DNA, the CDR3 is TGTGCCAGCAGTTTGCTCTCTGGAGTCTACGAGCAGTACTTC.

The V and J genes are TRBV2 and TRBJ1-4; D unclear. The germline V and J ends were trimmed by 5 bases and 0 bases, with 10 bases remaining between them. Germline assignment: CDR1 SNHLY and CDR2 FYNNEI. CDR3 length equals 15 residues. CDR3 loop: CASSFESSTNEKLFF. The CDR3 DNA reads as TGTGCCAGCAGTTTTGAGAGCTCAACTAATGAAAAACTGTTTTTT.

The rearrangement uses TRBV11-2 and TRBJ2-7; D is possibly TRBD2 (6 bases). This CDR3 has 12 amino acids. The V gene lost 3 bases and the J gene lost 6 bases, with 9 bases spanning the gap. The germline V gene has CDR1 SGHAT and CDR2 FQNNGV. The CDR3 here is CASSFGGSEQYF. The DNA of the CDR3 is TGTGCCAGCAGCTTTGGGGGGTCCGAGCAGTACTTC.

The chain couples TRBV28 to TRBJ2-7; TRBD1 might be the D (6 bases). Germline assignment: CDR1 MDHEN and CDR2 SYDVKM. This CDR3 spans 15 amino acids. The V end lost 5 bases, the J end lost 3 bases, and 17 bases lay between the germline ends. Here the CDR3 reads CASSPRQESSYEQYF. CDR3 DNA sequence: TGTGCCAGCAGTCCCCGACAGGAATCTAGCTACGAGCAGTACTTC.

The J gene is TRBJ1-2, the V gene TRBV28, with 7 bases identical to TRBD1. Germline V gives CDR1 MDHEN, CDR2 SYDVKM. V shed 5 bases and J 4 bases; nucleotides not matched to a gene: 10. This CDR3 is 15 amino acids long. CDR3 residues: CASSQRQGEVYGYTF. DNA for the CDR3: TGTGCCAGCAGTCAGAGACAGGGCGAAGTCTATGGCTACACCTTC.

The rearrangement joins TRBV28 to TRBJ2-1, with D maybe TRBD2 (5 bases). The CDR3 is 16 amino acids. Germline V CDR1 and CDR2: MDHEN, SYDVKM. The V end was cut by 7 bases, the J end by 0 bases, with 16 bases between. In DNA form, the CDR3 reads TGTGCCAGCACCAGGACTTCCACAAGCTCCTACAATGAGCAGTTCTTC. Translated: CASTRTSTSSYNEQFF. The variable domain in full, with the rest retrieved from reference TRBV28 and TRBJ2-1, is DVKVTQSSRYLVKRTGEKVFLECVQDMDHENMFWYRQDPGLGLRLIYFSYDVKMKEKGDIPEGYSVSREKKERFSLILESASTNQTSMYLCASTRTSTSSYNEQFFGPGTRLTVL.

The chain is built from TRBV10-3 and TRBJ2-1; TRBD2 aligns across 13 bases. Per the germline V gene, CDR1 is ENHRY and CDR2 is SYGVKD. This CDR3 spans 16 amino acids. V lost 7 bases to trimming and J lost 8 bases; unmatched junction nucleotides: 11. In DNA form, the CDR3 reads TGTGCCATCACTCCGGGACTAGCGGGACCCGGGGATGAGCAGTTCTTC. Translation gives CAITPGLAGPGDEQFF.

This chain links TRBV11-2 with TRBJ2-1; 11 bases map to TRBD2. J gave up 7 bases and V 10 bases, and 9 bases lay outside the gene matches. The CDR3 is 14 amino acids. Germline V gene sequence: CDR1 SGHAT, CDR2 FQNNGV. The CDR3 loop reads CAILSGRARNEQFF. The CDR3, as DNA: TGTGCCATCCTTAGCGGGAGGGCTAGGAATGAGCAGTTCTTC.

CDR3 residues: CASSHQYTDTQYF. The CDR3 nucleotides are TGTGCCAGCAGCCACCAGTACACAGATACGCAGTATTTT. The chain employs TRBV14 and TRBJ2-3; D unclear. The germline gives CDR1 SGHDN, CDR2 FVKESK. This CDR3 region has 13 residues. V was clipped by 3 bases and J by 2 bases, with 6 bases between them.

V gene TRBV19 combines with J gene TRBJ2-4; 7 nucleotides line up with TRBD2. The CDR3 extends over 12 amino acids. Germline CDR1 LNHDA, CDR2 SQIVND (reference sequence). V was pared by 10 bases and J by 8 bases, with 8 bases of the junction left unmatched. CDR3 sequence (DNA): TGTGCCACAAGTGGGGGAGGGGACATTCAGTACTTC. Translated: CATSGGGDIQYF. Based on the CDR3 plus reference TRBV19 and TRBJ2-4, the full variable domain is DGGITQSPKYLFRKEGQNVTLSCEQNLNHDAMYWYRQDPGQGLRLIYYSQIVNDFQKGDIAEGYSVSREKKESFPLTVTSAQKNPTAFYLCATSGGGDIQYFGAGTRLSVL.

The chain combines TRBV30 with TRBJ2-7, with 9 bases aligning to TRBD1. Germline V gene sequence: CDR1 GTSNPN, CDR2 SVGIG (reference sequence). Losses at the gene ends were 2 bases for V and 3 bases for J; bases not matched to a gene: 2. The CDR3 is made up of 13 amino acids. CDR3 in DNA: TGTGCCTGGAGTAAGGGACAGGGCTACGAGCAGTACTTC. Amino acid sequence: CAWSKGQGYEQYF.

The chain combines TRBV9 with TRBJ2-6; the D call may be TRBD1 or TRBD2 (6 bases each). CDR3 length equals 18 residues. Germline V lookup: CDR1 SGDLS, CDR2 YYNGEE. The V end lost 2 bases, the J end lost 0 bases, and 15 bases lay between the germline ends. The CDR3 region is CASSVGHSGASGANVLTF. The CDR3 nucleotides are TGTGCCAGCAGCGTGGGACATTCGGGGGCCTCTGGGGCCAACGTCCTGACTTTC.

The chain has TRBV7-9 and TRBJ2-7; TRBD2 matches at 9 bases. Trimming cost V 5 bases and J 6 bases; bases outside gene matches: 14. CDR1 is SEHNR, CDR2 FQNEAQ, per germline (reference sequence). The CDR3 loop spans 16 amino acids. CDR3 DNA sequence: TGTGCCAGCAGCCCGAGGCGTGCGGGAGGGCCCGGCGAGCAGTACTTC. Amino acid sequence: CASSPRRAGGPGEQYF. Using reference TRBV7-9 and TRBJ2-7 for the parts outside the CDR3, the full variable domain is DTGVSQNPRHKITKRGQNVTFRCDPISEHNRLYWYRQTLGQGPEFLTYFQNEAQLEKSRLLSDRFSAERPKGSFSTLEIQRTEQGDSAMYLCASSPRRAGGPGEQYFGPGTRLTVT.

V is TRBV7-8 and J is TRBJ1-1; D is possibly TRBD1 (6 bases). In germline, CDR1 is SGHVS, CDR2 FQNEAQ. V was shortened by 2 bases and J by 1 base, with 8 bases between the two germline ends. The CDR3 contains 14 residues. The CDR3: CASSLWTANTEAFF. The CDR3 coding sequence is TGTGCCAGCAGCTTATGGACAGCGAACACTGAAGCTTTCTTT.

Written as DNA, the CDR3 is TGTGCCAGCCATGCCGGGGGGCAGGGCGACTACAATGAGCAGTTCTTC. Residues: CASHAGGQGDYNEQFF. The chain combines TRBV7-9 with TRBJ2-1, with a weak D call TRBD2 (7 bases). V was trimmed by 8 bases and J by 3 bases, leaving 20 bases between them. CDR1 is SEHNR and CDR2 is FQNEAQ in the germline V gene (reference sequence). This CDR3 is 16 amino acids long.

The CDR3 sequence: CASSQDGVTPDSFRLAGADTQYF. The CDR3, as DNA: TGTGCCAGCAGCCAAGATGGGGTTACACCGGACAGTTTTCGACTAGCGGGAGCGGATACGCAGTATTTT. J is TRBJ2-3 and V is TRBV14; the match to TRBD2 covers 12 bases. CDR1 is SGHDN and CDR2 is FVKESK in the germline V gene. Trimming removed 0 bases from V and 6 bases from J; junction bases left unmatched: 25. The CDR3 is 23 amino acids.

The chain has TRBV5-4 and TRBJ2-4; the D is unclear. V was cut by 0 bases and J by 1 base, with 5 bases left in between. From germline, CDR1 is SGHNT and CDR2 YYREEE (reference sequence). There are 14 residues in the CDR3. CDR3 amino acids: CASSLGTAKNIQYF. The CDR3 bases are TGTGCCAGCAGCTTGGGCACCGCCAAAAACATTCAGTACTTC.

The gene calls are TRBV19 and TRBJ2-4; TRBD1 agrees at 11 bases. V was clipped by 4 bases and J by 3 bases; unmatched bases: 5. This CDR3 region has 16 residues. The germline V gene has CDR1 LNHDA and CDR2 SQIVND (reference sequence). Here the CDR3 reads CASSTGQGDFKNIQYF. CDR3 sequence (DNA): TGTGCCAGTAGTACGGGACAGGGGGATTTCAAAAACATTCAGTACTTC. The full variable domain, completed using reference TRBV19 and TRBJ2-4, is DGGITQSPKYLFRKEGQNVTLSCEQNLNHDAMYWYRQDPGQGLRLIYYSQIVNDFQKGDIAEGYSVSREKKESFPLTVTSAQKNPTAFYLCASSTGQGDFKNIQYFGAGTRLSVL.

This chain connects TRBV28 to TRBJ1-1; 8 bases align to TRBD1. In germline, CDR1 is MDHEN, CDR2 SYDVKM. J gave up 1 base and V 5 bases, and 15 bases lay outside the gene matches. The CDR3 spans 18 residues. The CDR3 nucleotides read TGTGCCAGCAGTCCAATCCGCCTGGACAGGGTTGGGAACACTGAAGCTTTCTTT. Its translation: CASSPIRLDRVGNTEAFF.

The genes are TRBV19 and TRBJ2-7, with 8 bases that match TRBD2. V was pared by 3 bases and J by 1 base, with 2 bases of the junction left unmatched. Germline lookup yields CDR1 LNHDA and CDR2 SQIVND (reference sequence). The CDR3 consists of 14 residues. The CDR3 DNA reads as TGTGCCAGTAGTATGGGACTAGTTTCCTACGAGCAGTACTTC. Its translation is CASSMGLVSYEQYF.

This clone was counted only a few times. The gene calls are TRBV10-3 and TRBJ2-7; D may be TRBD2 (6 bases). The V end lost 0 bases, the J end lost 10 bases, and 7 bases lay between the germline ends. Germline values: CDR1 ENHRY, CDR2 SYGVKD. This CDR3 comprises 11 residues. For the CDR3, the DNA is TGTGCCATCAGTGAGTCGACTAGACAGTACTTC. It translates to CAISESTRQYF.